Listed below are T cell receptor beta chains from one sample, sequenced in a study of blood T cell repertoires in COVID-19. TCRdb keeps only in-frame clones here, not all; method: immunoSEQ multiplex PCR. The table has 60,000 to 90,000 clones, around 85% seen once; the top ten hold approximately 4.9%. The sequencing input was peripheral blood. Every receptor here comes from a woman of 80 years or more with active or convalescent COVID-19. Both conserved end residues are trimmed from each CDR3. Fields, in order: J gene, CDR3 length, V gene, CDR3 protein.

TRBJ2-1 12 TRBV24-1 ATSDLAGNNEQF
TRBJ2-2 12 TRBV30 AGAGDKGGGELF
TRBJ1-2 12 TRBV7-9 ASRKNYANYGYT
TRBJ2-2 11 TRBV6-5 ASSYSGHGELF
TRBJ2-3 15 TRBV5-1 ASSGDRDRVRPDTQY
TRBJ2-1 14 TRBV5-1 ASSLVAGGPYNEQF
TRBJ1-2 12 TRBV7-2 ASSLESGPYGYT
TRBJ2-3 9 TRBV7-3 AWAPTDTQY
TRBJ2-5 14 TRBV14 ASSLWTGGVAETQY
TRBJ2-2 12 TRBV18 ASSPRTGTGELF
TRBJ1-5 11 TRBV2 ASNLQTDQPQH
TRBJ2-7 12 TRBV7-2 ASSSTVPPYEQY
TRBJ2-1 15 TRBV10-2 ASRTTSGGASYNEQF
TRBJ2-3 15 TRBV5-6 ASSSGTGGGLGDTQY
TRBJ2-2 13 TRBV6-5 ASSLDRGLTGELF
TRBJ1-1 13 TRBV3-1/TRBV3-2 ASSQDRRGRTEAF
TRBJ1-2 11 TRBV18 ASSPIQGRGYT
TRBJ2-7 11 TRBV5-5 ASSRDREYEQY
TRBJ1-2 12 TRBV30 AWSVGQGSYGYT
TRBJ2-2 9 TRBV7-2 ASSSGGELF
TRBJ1-5 12 TRBV6-6 ASISDSSNQPQH